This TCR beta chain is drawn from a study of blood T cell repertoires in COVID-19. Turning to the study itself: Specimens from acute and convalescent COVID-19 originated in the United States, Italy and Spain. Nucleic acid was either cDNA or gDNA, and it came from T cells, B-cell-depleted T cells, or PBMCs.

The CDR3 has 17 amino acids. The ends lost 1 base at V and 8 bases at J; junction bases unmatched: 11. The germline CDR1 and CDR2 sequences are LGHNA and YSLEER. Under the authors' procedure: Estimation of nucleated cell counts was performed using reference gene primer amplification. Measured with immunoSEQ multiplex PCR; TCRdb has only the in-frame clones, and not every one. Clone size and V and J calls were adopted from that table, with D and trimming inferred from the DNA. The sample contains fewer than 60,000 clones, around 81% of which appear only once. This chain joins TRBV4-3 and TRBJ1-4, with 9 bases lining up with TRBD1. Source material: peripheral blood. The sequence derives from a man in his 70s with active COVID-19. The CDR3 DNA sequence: TGCGCCAGCAGCCAAGGGACAGGGGCCATAATCGGGGAAAAACTGTTTTTT. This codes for CASSQGTGAIIGEKLFF.